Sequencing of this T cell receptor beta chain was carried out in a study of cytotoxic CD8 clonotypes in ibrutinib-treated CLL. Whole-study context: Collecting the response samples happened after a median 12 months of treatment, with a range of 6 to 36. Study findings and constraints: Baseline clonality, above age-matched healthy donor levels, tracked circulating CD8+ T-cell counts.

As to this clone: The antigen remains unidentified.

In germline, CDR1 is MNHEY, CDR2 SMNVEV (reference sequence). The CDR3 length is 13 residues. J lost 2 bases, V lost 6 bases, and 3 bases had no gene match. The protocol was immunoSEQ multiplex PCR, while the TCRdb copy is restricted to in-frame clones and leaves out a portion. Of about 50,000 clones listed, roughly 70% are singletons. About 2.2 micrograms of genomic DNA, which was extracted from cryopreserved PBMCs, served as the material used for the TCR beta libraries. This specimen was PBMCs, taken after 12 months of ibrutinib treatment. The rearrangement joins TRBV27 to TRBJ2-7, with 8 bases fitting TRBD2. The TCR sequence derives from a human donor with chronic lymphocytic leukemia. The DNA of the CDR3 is TGTGCCAGCAGACTAGCGGCCCCCTACGAGCAGTACTTC. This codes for CASRLAAPYEQYF.